Only a few counts were recorded for the clone carrying this TCR beta chain. Its matching antigen is unknown. The sample belongs to a study of T cell repertoires in aging, cancer and after chemotherapy. Overall study: Donor ages fell into six groups from 30 or younger up to 70 or older.

The template was genomic DNA from peripheral blood, not RNA. Findings of the study overall: In healthy donors, age-related TCR diversity loss mainly reflected lost richness.

CDR1 and CDR2 (germline): MNHEY, SVGEGT. V was shortened by 6 bases and J by 2 bases, with 23 bases between the two germline ends. This CDR3 has 18 residues. A mixed TRB-A/B primer pool amplified rearranged TRB by multiplex touch-down PCR. Each CDR3 protein gets one entry after TCRdb re-called the multiplex PCR reads with MiXCR. The profile shows 5,000 to 6,500 distinct CDR3 sequences, under 30% of them singletons. Sequencing was performed on blood. The TCR originated in a human donor in good health. This chain links TRBV6-2 or TRBV6-3 with TRBJ2-4, with a possible D match to TRBD1 (5 bases). The CDR3 sequence is CASSPYLGQGSTKNIQYF. The CDR3 nucleotides read TGTGCCAGCAGCCCATATTTGGGGCAGGGATCGACCAAAAACATTCAGTACTTC.